This TCR beta chain stems from a study of radiation and T cells in renal cell carcinoma. Whole-study findings and limits: Intratumoral heterogeneity was not captured in these approximately 1 g regions.

This CDR3 is 16 amino acids long. CDR1 is MNHEY and CDR2 is SMNVEV in the germline V gene (reference sequence). V dropped 5 bases and J dropped 8 bases, with 21 bases sitting between them. Notes on this clone: Its antigen is still unknown.

Treatment denoted: treatment-naive control, cytoreductive nephrectomy. Using immunoSEQ multiplex PCR, the repertoire was profiled, and TCRdb retains in-frame clones only, with some absent. The repertoire consists of roughly 10,000 clones, with 58% occurring once and the leading ten covering roughly 9.7%. The sequencing used tumor tissue, collected from a patient whose treatment was nephrectomy without radiotherapy. This sequence was found in a man aged 40-50 years with renal cell carcinoma. The chain joins TRBV27 to TRBJ1-4; weak D call: TRBD1 (6 bases). This CDR3 is CASSVLRGLALEKLFF. For the CDR3, the DNA is TGTGCCAGCAGTGTCCTCAGGGGTCTGGCCTTGGAAAAACTGTTTTTT.